This T cell receptor beta chain was documented in a study of blood T cell repertoires in COVID-19. Background on the study: Donors in the United States, Italy and Spain gave samples during acute or convalescent COVID-19.

The CDR3 is made up of 13 amino acids. Sequencing used immunoSEQ multiplex PCR; TCRdb keeps in-frame clones, though not all of them. The sample carries 270,000 or so clones, about nine tenths recorded once. Recruits, aged roughly 18 to 89 years, lived in about two dozen US areas. Sequencing was performed on PBMCs or T cells enriched from blood (not recorded which). This chain links TRBV21-1 with TRBJ1-2; the DNA was not compared with TRBD1, the D call given in the table. TRBV21-1 is described as a pseudogene. The origin of this receptor is a woman between 35 and 50 years old with acute COVID-19. The CDR3 DNA sequence: TGTGCCAGCAGCAATGGACAAGGCCATGGCTACACCTTC. Residues: CASSNGQGHGYTF.